Included here is one TCR beta chain sequence, with context. Germline CDR1 MDHEN, CDR2 SYDVKM. The CDR3 is 13 amino acids. V lost 6 bases, J lost 5 bases, and 13 bases lay in between. The protocol was immunoSEQ multiplex PCR, while the TCRdb copy is restricted to in-frame clones and leaves out a portion. Of about 42,000 clones listed, 75% to 95% are singletons. The data were obtained in a study of T cell changes during pregnancy in multiple sclerosis. This TCR was recovered from a female donor in good health, enrolled as a control in a pregnancy study. Source: CD4+ T cells from peripheral blood mononuclear cells, taken after pregnancy. This chain connects TRBV28 to TRBJ2-5; the D is unclear. DNA for the CDR3: TGTGCCAGCAGCCCGGAGTGGCGGGAGACCCAGTACTTC. Translation: CASSPEWRETQYF.